The sequence of this T cell receptor (delta chain) was determined in a study of delta chain sequences of gamma delta T cells (dated by TCRdb to about 2017). From the germline V gene, CDR1 is GEAIGNYY and CDR2 is EKD. From cysteine to phenylalanine, the CDR3 is 16 amino acids long. Kept here is only the CDR3 DNA, which spans 48 bases and is read in frame from base 1. Regarding this clone: Its cognate antigen has yet to be identified. Germline is not matched at one junction end, which may reflect a read error.

Preparation of the library involved PCR. Sequencer: Illumina MiSeq. With CATT, TCRdb called clones again from the public reads; duplicate DNA rows were later joined. The sample data list approximately 3,000 delta-chain clones, and less than 70% of these were observed just once. The ten largest clones capture 45% to 60% of the sample. Sequencing input: a tumor sample. This clonotype was obtained from a human donor with breast cancer. The chain couples TRDV2 to TRDJ1; the D gene is perhaps TRDD3, from 6 matching bases. The CDR3 is CASDTGGGTYTDKLIF. The DNA sequence is given as TGTGCCAGTGACACAGGCGGGGGGACATACACCGATAAACTCATCTTT.